Presented here are 9 T cell receptor beta chains from one specimen sequenced in a study of prognosis after radiotherapy for stage I lung cancer. Template was genomic DNA; TCR beta CDR3 amplified in two multiplex PCR rounds. Primers (each specific to one TRBV or TRBJ gene) were used in first-round PCR. Each CDR3 protein is one row after TCRdb ran MiXCR on the multiplex PCR reads. The data show about 21,000 distinct CDR3 sequences, approximately 43% seen once. The material was PBMCs, obtained before or after stereotactic body radiation therapy (not recorded which). Receptors originate from a donor over 45 with non-small cell lung cancer.

This clonotype has ten or more counts. This chain connects TRBV14 to TRBJ2-1, with no clear D. Looked up from germline, CDR1 is SGHDN and CDR2 is FVKESK. This CDR3 comprises 18 residues. The V gene lost 0 bases and the J gene lost 5 bases, with 20 bases spanning the gap. The chain's CDR3 is CASSQDVLVGRRDNEQFF. CDR3 coding DNA: TGTGCCAGCAGCCAAGATGTCCTGGTCGGCCGTAGAGACAATGAGCAGTTCTTC.

A remark on this clonotype: Possible read error: a much larger clone is one base away. The J gene is TRBJ2-7, the V gene TRBV6-1, with D possibly TRBD2 on 5 matching bases. The CDR3 runs to 14 residues. Trimming stripped 7 bases from V and 3 bases from J, with 16 bases between. Per the germline V gene, CDR1 is MNHNS and CDR2 is SASEGT. CDR3 in DNA: TGTGCCAGCATCTCCTCGGAGGCCGACTACGAGCAGTACTTC. Its translation is CASISSEADYEQYF.

This clonotype was detected many times. The rearrangement uses TRBV5-1 and TRBJ2-7; D is ambiguous. Looked up from germline, CDR1 is SGHRS and CDR2 is YFSETQ. V was clipped by 5 bases and J by 5 bases, with 14 bases between them. This CDR3 spans 13 amino acids. DNA of the CDR3: TGCGCCAGCAGGACCACTCAGGCGAACGAGCAGTACTTC. The encoded protein is CASRTTQANEQYF.

Of note for this clonotype: A junction end diverges from the germline sequence, so it may reflect a read error. This chain links TRBV20-1 with TRBJ1-2, with a tentative D call TRBD1 (6 bases). This CDR3 has 12 amino acids. CDR1 and CDR2 (germline): DFQATT, SNEGSKA (reference sequence). CDR3 loop: CSASHRAYGCTF. DNA of the CDR3: TGCAGTGCTAGTCACAGGGCCTATGGCTGCACCTTC.

Turning to this clonotype: A much larger clonotype is one base distant, so this may be a read error. The rearrangement joins TRBV6-9 to TRBJ2-5, with TRBD2 matching over 12 bases. Germline trimming cut 3 bases from V and 2 bases from J; bases unmatched to any gene: 13. The CDR3 has 19 residues. CDR1 is MNHGY, CDR2 SVAAGI, per germline. The CDR3 nucleotides read TGTGCCAGCAGTTACACCCCGAGGACTAGCGGGATGATACAAGAGACCCAGTACTTC. Translated, it gives CASSYTPRTSGMIQETQYF.

On this clonotype: Germline is not matched at one junction end, which may reflect a read error. The chain is built from TRBV6-1 and TRBJ2-2, with D perhaps TRBD1 or TRBD2 (5 bases each). This CDR3 region has 16 residues. Germline CDR1 MNHNS, CDR2 SASEGT. CDR3 amino acids: CASSKTGAGNTGELSF. For the CDR3, the DNA is TGTGCCAGCAGCAAAACAGGAGCCGGTAACACCGGGGAGCTGTCTTTT.

This clonotype was detected a few times. The rearrangement uses TRBV11-2 and TRBJ2-1, with D possibly being TRBD1 (5 bases). The CDR3 has 13 amino acids. Per germline, CDR1 SGHAT and CDR2 FQNNGV. The ends were cut back, 5 bases at V and 10 bases at J, with 15 bases in the middle. The CDR3 DNA is TGTGCCAGCAGCACTACCAGGACAAGAGAGCAGTTCTTC. Its protein product is CASSTTRTREQFF.

With regard to this clonotype: A far larger clone is only one base removed, so a read error is likely. This chain connects TRBV28 to TRBJ2-7; D is ambiguous. The germline CDR1 and CDR2 sequences are MDHEN and SYDVKM. V lost 6 bases to trimming and J lost 0 bases, with 15 bases between them. The length of the CDR3 is 15 residues. CDR3 bases: TGTGCCAGCAGCCATAGTCGAGGAAGCTCCTACGAGCAGTACTTC. Translated: CASSHSRGSSYEQYF.

V gene TRBV19 combines with J gene TRBJ1-6; 9 positions agree with TRBD1. CDR3 size: 15 residues. Trimming at V came to 7 bases and at J to 8 bases, leaving 9 bases not matched to a gene. Per the germline V gene, CDR1 is LNHDA and CDR2 is SQIVND (reference sequence). In DNA form, the CDR3 reads TGTGCCAGTATTAGAAACACAGGGGGCTATTCACCCCTCCACTTT. As protein: CASIRNTGGYSPLHF.